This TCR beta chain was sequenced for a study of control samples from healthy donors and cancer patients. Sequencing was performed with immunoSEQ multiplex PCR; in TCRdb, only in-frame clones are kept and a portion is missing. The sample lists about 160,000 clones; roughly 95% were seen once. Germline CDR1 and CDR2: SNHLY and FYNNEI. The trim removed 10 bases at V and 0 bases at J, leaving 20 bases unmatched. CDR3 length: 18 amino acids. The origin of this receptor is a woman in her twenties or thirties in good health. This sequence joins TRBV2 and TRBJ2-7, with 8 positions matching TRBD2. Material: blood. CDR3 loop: CATRPGGAGVPYSYEQYF. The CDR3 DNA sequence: TGTGCCACTCGCCCGGGGGGAGCGGGAGTACCTTACTCCTACGAGCAGTACTTC.